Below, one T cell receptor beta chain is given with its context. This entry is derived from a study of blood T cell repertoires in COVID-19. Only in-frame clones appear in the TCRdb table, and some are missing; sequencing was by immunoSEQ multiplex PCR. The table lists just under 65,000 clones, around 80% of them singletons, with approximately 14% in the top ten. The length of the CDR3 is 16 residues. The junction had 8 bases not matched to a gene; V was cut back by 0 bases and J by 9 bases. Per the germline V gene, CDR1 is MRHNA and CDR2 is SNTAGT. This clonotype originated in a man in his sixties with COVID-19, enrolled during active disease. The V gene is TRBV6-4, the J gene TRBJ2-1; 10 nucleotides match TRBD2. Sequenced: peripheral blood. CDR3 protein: CASSDSGLAGASEQFF. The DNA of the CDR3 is TGTGCCAGCAGTGACTCGGGGCTAGCGGGAGCGAGTGAGCAGTTCTTC.